The following is a T cell receptor (beta chain) sequence with its context. Its specificity is unknown. This record comes from a study of shared clonotypes between healthy human individuals. The method was immunoSEQ multiplex PCR; TCRdb's version includes in-frame clones alone and lacks a portion of them. The repertoire holds approximately 1,000,000 clones, with about 80% as singletons. The CDR3 runs 11 residues. V lost 7 bases, J lost 5 bases, and 11 bases lay in between. Germline V gene data show CDR1 as DFQATT and CDR2 as SNEGSKA (reference sequence). Notes on the study in general: Naive CD4 clonotypes were shared across a few donors at roughly 5.3%. A small donor pool kept down the genetic and exposure-history diversity that was represented. Some clonotypes were shared by all four sorted-subset donors, while others were not shared. The non-shared ones had lower generation probabilities than the shared ones.

The sample comprised memory CD4+ T cells from PBMCs. The subset is: CD45RA-negative fraction. The clonotype originates from a man in his late teens or twenties in good health. Some clones in this sample may be carry-over from other donors' samples. The genes are TRBV20-1 and TRBJ2-5; weak D call: TRBD2 (6 bases). CDR3 sequence (DNA): TGCAGTGGGGGACTGAGGGAGACCCAGTACTTC. Translating gives CSGGLRETQYF.